This entry describes one T cell receptor (beta chain). Its target is unknown. The repertoire was sequenced with immunoSEQ multiplex PCR; TCRdb's copy has only in-frame clones and lacks some. The repertoire holds 20,000 to 30,000 clones, with roughly 83% as singletons. CDR3 length equals 14 residues. Germline V lookup: CDR1 WSHSY, CDR2 SAAADI. V dropped 4 bases and J dropped 5 bases, with 14 bases sitting between them. The entry originates in a study of T cells after posttransplantation cyclophosphamide. Study-level points and caveats: Tissue-infiltrating T cells from skin or gut overlapped little with blood T cells. Later blood repertoires were often dominated by clones from the donor CD8+ memory compartment.

The sequenced sample was PBMCs. This sequence originates from a woman aged 55-69 years with a blood cancer, CMV-positive, and with a related stem cell donor. The chain combines TRBV10-2 with TRBJ1-1; a weak D match, TRBD1 (6 bases). The CDR3 here is CASSVLPGATEAFF. CDR3 in DNA: TGCGCCAGCAGTGTCCTACCAGGGGCGACTGAAGCTTTCTTT.